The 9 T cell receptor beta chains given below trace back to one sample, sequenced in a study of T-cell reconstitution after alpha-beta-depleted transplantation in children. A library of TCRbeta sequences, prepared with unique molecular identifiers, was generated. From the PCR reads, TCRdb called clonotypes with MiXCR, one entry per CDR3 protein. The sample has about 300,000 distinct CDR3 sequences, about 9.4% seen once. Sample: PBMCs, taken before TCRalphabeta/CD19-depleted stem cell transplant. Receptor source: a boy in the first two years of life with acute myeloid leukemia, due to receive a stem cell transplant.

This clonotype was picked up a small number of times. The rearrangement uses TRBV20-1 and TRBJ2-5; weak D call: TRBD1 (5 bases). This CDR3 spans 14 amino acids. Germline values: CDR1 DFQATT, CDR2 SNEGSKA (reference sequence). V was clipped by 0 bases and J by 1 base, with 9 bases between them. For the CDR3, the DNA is TGCAGTGCTAGAGATCCCGACAGCCAAGAGACCCAGTACTTC. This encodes CSARDPDSQETQYF.

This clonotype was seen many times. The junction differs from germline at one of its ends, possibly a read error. CDR3 residues: CAISLRSYSSSYEQYF. The CDR3 DNA is TGTGCCATCAGCCTCAGGAGCTACTCGAGCTCCTACGAGCAGTACTTC. V usage is TRBV7-2 and J usage is TRBJ2-7; D unresolved. This CDR3 has 16 residues. CDR1 and CDR2 from the germline V gene are SGHTA and FQGNSA.

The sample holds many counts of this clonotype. CDR3 residues: CAIRPTGNYEQYF. The CDR3 coding sequence is TGTGCCATCAGACCAACAGGGAACTACGAGCAGTACTTC. The chain joins TRBV10-3 to TRBJ2-7, with D perhaps TRBD1 (6 bases). The CDR3 has 13 amino acids. The V gene lost 6 bases and the J gene lost 3 bases, with 12 bases spanning the gap. Germline V gene sequence: CDR1 ENHRY, CDR2 SYGVKD.

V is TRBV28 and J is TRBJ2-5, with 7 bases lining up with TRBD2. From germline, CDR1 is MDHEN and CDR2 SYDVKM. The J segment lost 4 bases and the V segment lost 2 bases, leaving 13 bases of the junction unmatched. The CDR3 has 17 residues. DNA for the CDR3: TGTGCCAGCAGTTTAATTTTAGCTAGCGGTTTAGGAGAGACCCAGTACTTC. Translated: CASSLILASGLGETQYF.

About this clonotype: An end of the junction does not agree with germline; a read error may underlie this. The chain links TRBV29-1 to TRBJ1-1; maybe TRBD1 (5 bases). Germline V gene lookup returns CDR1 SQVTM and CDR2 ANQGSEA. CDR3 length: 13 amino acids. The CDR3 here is CSVVGGKGPEPFF. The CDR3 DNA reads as TGCAGCGTTGTTGGGGGAAAGGGCCCTGAACCTTTCTTT.

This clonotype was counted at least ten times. DNA of the CDR3: TGTGCCAGCAGTTCCCTGGGACAGGGGAGGCACATTCAGTACTTC. Translating gives CASSSLGQGRHIQYF. The chain recombines TRBV6-5 with TRBJ2-4; 10 nucleotides match TRBD1. J was trimmed by 8 bases and V by 4 bases; bases with no gene match: 8. The CDR3 covers 15 residues. Germline V gene sequence: CDR1 MNHEY, CDR2 SVGAGI.

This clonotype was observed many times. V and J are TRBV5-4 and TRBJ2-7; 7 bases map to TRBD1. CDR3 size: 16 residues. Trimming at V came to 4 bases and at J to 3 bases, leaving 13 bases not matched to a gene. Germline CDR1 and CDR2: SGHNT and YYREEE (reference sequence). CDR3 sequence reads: CASSQDTGTVIYEQYF. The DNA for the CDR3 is TGTGCCAGCAGCCAGGACACCGGGACAGTTATCTACGAGCAGTACTTC.

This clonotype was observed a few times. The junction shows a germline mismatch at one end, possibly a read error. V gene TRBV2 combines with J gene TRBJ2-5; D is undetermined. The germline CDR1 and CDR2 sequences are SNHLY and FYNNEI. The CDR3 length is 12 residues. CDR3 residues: CASREARRLFYF. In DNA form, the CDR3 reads TGTGCCAGCAGGGAAGCACGGCGCCTCTTCTACTTC.

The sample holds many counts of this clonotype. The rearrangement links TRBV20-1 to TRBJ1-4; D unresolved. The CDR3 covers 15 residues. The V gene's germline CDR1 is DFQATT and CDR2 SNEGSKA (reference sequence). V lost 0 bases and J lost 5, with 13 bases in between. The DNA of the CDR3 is TGCAGTGCTAGAGAAGTACGACGAGGGAATGAAAAACTGTTTTTT. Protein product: CSAREVRRGNEKLFF.